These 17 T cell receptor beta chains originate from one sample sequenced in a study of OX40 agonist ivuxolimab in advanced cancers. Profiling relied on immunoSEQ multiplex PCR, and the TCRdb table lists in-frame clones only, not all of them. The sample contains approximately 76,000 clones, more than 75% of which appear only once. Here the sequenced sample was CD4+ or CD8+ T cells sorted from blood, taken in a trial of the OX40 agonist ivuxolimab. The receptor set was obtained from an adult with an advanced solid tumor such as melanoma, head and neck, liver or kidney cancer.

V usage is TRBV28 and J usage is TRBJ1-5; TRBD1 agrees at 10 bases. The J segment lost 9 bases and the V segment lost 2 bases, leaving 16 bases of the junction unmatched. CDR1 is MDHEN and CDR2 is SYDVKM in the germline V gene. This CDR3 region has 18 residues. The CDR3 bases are TGTGCCAGCAGTTTAAGTACCGGGACAGGGGCCTGGTCGGGGCCCCAGCATTTT. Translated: CASSLSTGTGAWSGPQHF.

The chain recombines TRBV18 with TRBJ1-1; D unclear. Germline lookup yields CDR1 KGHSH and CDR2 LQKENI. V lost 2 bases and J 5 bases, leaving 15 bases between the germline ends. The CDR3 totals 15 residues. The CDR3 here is CASSPNIGTGTEAFF. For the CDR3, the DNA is TGTGCCAGCTCACCAAATATAGGAACCGGGACTGAAGCTTTCTTT.

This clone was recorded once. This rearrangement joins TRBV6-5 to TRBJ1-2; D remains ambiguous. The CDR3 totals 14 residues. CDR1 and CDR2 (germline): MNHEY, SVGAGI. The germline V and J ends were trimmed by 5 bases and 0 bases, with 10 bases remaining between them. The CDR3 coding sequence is TGTGCCAGCAGTCCTGGGCCTCCTAACTATGGCTACACCTTC. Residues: CASSPGPPNYGYTF.

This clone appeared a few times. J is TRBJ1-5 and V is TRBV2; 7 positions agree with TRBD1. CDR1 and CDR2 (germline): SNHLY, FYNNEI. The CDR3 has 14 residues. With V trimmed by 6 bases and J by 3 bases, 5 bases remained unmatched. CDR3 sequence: CASRGQFVNQPQHF. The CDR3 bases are TGTGCCAGCAGGGGACAGTTTGTCAATCAGCCCCAGCATTTT.

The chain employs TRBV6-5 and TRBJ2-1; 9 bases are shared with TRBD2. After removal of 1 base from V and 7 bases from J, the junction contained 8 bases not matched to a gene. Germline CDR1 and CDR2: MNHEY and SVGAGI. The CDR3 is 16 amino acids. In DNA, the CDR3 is TGTGCCAGCAGTTACTTGGGCGGGGGGGCCGATAATGAGCAGTTCTTC. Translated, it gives CASSYLGGGADNEQFF.

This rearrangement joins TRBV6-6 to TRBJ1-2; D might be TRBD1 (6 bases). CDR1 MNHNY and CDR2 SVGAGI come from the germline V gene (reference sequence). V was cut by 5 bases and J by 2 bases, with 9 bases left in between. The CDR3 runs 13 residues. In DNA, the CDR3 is TGTGCCAGCAGTAACGACAGGAACTATGGCTACACCTTC. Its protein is CASSNDRNYGYTF.

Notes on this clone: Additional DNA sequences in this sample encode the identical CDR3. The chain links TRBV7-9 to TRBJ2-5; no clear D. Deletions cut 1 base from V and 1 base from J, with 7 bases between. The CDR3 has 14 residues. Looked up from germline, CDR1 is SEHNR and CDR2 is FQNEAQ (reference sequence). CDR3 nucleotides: TGTGCCAGCAGCTTAGGGACGGCCCAAGAGACCCAGTACTTC. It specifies CASSLGTAQETQYF. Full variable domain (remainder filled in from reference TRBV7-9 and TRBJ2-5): DTGVSQNPRHKITKRGQNVTFRCDPISEHNRLYWYRQTLGQGPEFLTYFQNEAQLEKSRLLSDRFSAERPKGSFSTLEIQRTEQGDSAMYLCASSLGTAQETQYFGPGTRLLVL.

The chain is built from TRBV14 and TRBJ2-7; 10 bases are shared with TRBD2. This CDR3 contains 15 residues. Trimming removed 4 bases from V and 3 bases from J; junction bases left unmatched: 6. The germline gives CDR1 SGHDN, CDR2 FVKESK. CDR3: CASSRTSGIVYEQYF. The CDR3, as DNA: TGTGCCAGCAGCCGAACTAGCGGGATTGTCTACGAGCAGTACTTC.

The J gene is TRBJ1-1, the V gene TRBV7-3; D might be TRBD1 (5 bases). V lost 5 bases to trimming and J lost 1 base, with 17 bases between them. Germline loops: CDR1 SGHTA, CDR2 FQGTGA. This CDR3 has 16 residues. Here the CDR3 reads CASSPNGIGTNTEAFF. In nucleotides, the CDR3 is TGTGCCAGCAGCCCAAATGGGATAGGGACGAACACTGAAGCTTTCTTT.

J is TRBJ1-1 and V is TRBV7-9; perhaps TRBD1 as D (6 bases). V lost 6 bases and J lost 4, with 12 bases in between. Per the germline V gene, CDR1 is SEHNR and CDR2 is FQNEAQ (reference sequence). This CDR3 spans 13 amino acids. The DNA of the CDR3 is TGTGCCAGCAGTCCAGGACAGTCCACTGAAGCTTTCTTT. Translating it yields CASSPGQSTEAFF. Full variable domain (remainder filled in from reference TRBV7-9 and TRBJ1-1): DTGVSQNPRHKITKRGQNVTFRCDPISEHNRLYWYRQTLGQGPEFLTYFQNEAQLEKSRLLSDRFSAERPKGSFSTLEIQRTEQGDSAMYLCASSPGQSTEAFFGQGTRLTVV.

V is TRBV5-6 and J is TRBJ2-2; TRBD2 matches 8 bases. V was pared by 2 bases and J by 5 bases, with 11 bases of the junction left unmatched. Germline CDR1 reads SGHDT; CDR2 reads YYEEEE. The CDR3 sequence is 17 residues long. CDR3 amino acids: CASSLRSSGRRTGELFF. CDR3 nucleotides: TGTGCCAGCAGCTTAAGGTCAAGCGGGAGACGAACCGGGGAGCTGTTTTTT.

The CDR3 spells CASSFPGRWNTEAFF. The CDR3 nucleotides are TGTGCCAGCAGTTTTCCGGGACGGTGGAACACTGAAGCTTTCTTT. The chain joins TRBV28 to TRBJ1-1; the D gene is possibly TRBD1 (5 bases). V was clipped by 3 bases and J by 1 base, with 12 bases between them. Germline loops: CDR1 MDHEN, CDR2 SYDVKM. The CDR3 spans 15 residues.

The CDR3 region has the DNA TGTGCCAGCTCACCAGAGGGACAGGTCTATGGCTACACCTTC. This encodes CASSPEGQVYGYTF. The J gene is TRBJ1-2, the V gene TRBV18; 8 bases align to TRBD1. This CDR3 has 14 residues. Looked up from germline, CDR1 is KGHSH and CDR2 is LQKENI. With V trimmed by 2 bases and J by 4 bases, 3 bases remained unmatched.

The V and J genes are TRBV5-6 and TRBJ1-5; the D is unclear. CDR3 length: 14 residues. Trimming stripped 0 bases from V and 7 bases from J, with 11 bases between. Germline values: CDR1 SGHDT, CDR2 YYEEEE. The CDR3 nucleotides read TGTGCCAGCAGCTTGGGTAGGGTAGAGCAGCCCCAGCATTTT. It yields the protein CASSLGRVEQPQHF.

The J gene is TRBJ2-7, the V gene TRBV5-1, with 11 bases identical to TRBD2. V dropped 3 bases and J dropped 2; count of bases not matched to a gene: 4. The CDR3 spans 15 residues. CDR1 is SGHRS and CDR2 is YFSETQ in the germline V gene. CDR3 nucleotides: TGCGCCAGCAGCTCCCTAGCGGGAGGTCCCTACGAGCAGTACTTC. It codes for CASSSLAGGPYEQYF. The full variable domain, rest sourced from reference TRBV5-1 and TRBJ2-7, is KAGVTQTPRYLIKTRGQQVTLSCSPISGHRSVSWYQQTPGQGLQFLFEYFSETQRNKGNFPGRFSGRQFSNSRSEMNVSTLELGDSALYLCASSSLAGGPYEQYFGPGTRLTVT.

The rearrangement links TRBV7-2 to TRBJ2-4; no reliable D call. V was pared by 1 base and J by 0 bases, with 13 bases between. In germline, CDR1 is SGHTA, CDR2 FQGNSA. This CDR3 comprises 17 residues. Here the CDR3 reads CASSLGFSVLAKNIQYF. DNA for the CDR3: TGTGCCAGCAGCTTAGGCTTCTCGGTGCTAGCCAAAAACATTCAGTACTTC.

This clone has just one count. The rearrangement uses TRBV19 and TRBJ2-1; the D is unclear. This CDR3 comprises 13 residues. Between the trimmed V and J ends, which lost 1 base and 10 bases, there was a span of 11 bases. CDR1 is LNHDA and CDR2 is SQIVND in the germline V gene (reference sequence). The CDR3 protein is CASSIGGNGEQFF. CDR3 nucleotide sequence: TGTGCCAGTAGTATAGGGGGAAACGGGGAGCAGTTCTTC.